This T cell receptor (beta chain) was retrieved from a study of vaccination and CD4 T cells after COVID-19. Indicated treatment: roughly ten-day PBMC culture with coronavirus spike peptide pools or control peptides (ViraFEST assay). Antigen-specific T cells were expanded with peptide pools by ViraFEST, and TCRs were then sequenced. The Oncomine TCR Beta short-read assay was applied to DNA of cultured CD4+ T cells. TCRdb called the PCR reads again in MiXCR, with one record for every CDR3 protein. The table shows about 23,000 distinct CDR3 sequences, with roughly 62% occurring only once. About this clonotype: Its target is unknown.

V gave up 6 bases and J gave up 0 bases, with 11 bases separating them. CDR1 and CDR2 (germline): ENHRY, SYGVKD. The length of the CDR3 is 14 residues. V and J are TRBV10-3 and TRBJ1-2; D is uncertain. The starting material was CD4+ T cells from blood, cultured in vitro, obtained after SARS-CoV-2 vaccination. The source is a human donor who received a COVID-19 vaccine. The CDR3 bases are TGTGCCATCAGCGTATCCTTAGCTAACTATGGCTACACCTTC. Translating gives CAISVSLANYGYTF.